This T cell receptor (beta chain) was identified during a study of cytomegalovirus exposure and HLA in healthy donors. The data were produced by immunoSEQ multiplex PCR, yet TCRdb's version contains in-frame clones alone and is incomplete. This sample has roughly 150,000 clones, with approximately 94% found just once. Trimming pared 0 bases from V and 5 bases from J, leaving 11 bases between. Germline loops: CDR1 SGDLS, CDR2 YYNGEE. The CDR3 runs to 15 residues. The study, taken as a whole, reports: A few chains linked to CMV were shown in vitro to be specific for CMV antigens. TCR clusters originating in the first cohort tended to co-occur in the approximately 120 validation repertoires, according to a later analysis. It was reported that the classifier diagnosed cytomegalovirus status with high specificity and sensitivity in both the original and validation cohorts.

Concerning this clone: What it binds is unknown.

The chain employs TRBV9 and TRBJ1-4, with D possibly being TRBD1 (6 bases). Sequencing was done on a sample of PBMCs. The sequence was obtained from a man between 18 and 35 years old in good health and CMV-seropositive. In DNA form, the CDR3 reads TGTGCCAGCAGCGTAGAGGGGGGGACCAATGAAAAACTGTTTTTT. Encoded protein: CASSVEGGTNEKLFF.